This T cell receptor (beta chain) was obtained from a study of OX40 agonist ivuxolimab in advanced cancers. In terms of the full investigation: Ivuxolimab was an agonistic, fully human IgG2 monoclonal antibody directed against OX40 (CD134), a costimulatory receptor. The paper reports the monotherapy dose-escalation portion (N of about 52 patients) of the phase I ivuxolimab trial. The dose-escalation cohort was approximately 83% male with a mean age of 60 years, ranging from roughly 23 to 80. Partial responses occurred in three dose-escalation patients: two with cutaneous melanoma and one with hepatocellular carcinoma. Of the approximately 54 dose-escalation patients, hepatocellular carcinoma was present in about 20, melanoma in approximately 15, renal cell carcinoma in 9 and head and neck cancer in 9. The point of sequencing TCRbeta in the periphery was to test whether ivuxolimab changed TCR sequence diversity and drove clonal T-cell expansion. Patients were allowed to have had prior anti-PD-1, anti-PD-L1 or anti-CTLA-4 therapy, and roughly two fifths of the dose-escalation patients had been treated with checkpoint inhibitors. Intravenous ivuxolimab was administered to patients every 2 weeks at six dose levels: 0.01, 0.1, 0.3, 1.5, 3 and 10 mg/kg.

Genomic DNA was extracted from sorted cells for sequencing of the TCRbeta CDR3 region. TCRbeta CDR3 regions were sequenced using the immunoSEQ Assay. Sourced from immuneACCESS, this table was stored by TCRdb with only in-frame sequences that have V and J called. A share of the clones is absent; for the studies checked, an unresolved V gene accounts for under half, and the remainder has no known explanation. A total of about 24,000 clones appear in this sample, 65% to 85% of them only once. The ten largest clones represent roughly a sixth of the sample. Details on this clone: The clone's antigen remains unknown. Per-base quality was not reported, and no clone a single base away is much larger than it.

Patients with autoimmune disease history or receiving systemic immunosuppression were excluded from the trial. Peripheral blood for TCR sequencing was drawn from every dose cohort at baseline, at cycle 4 day 1 and at cycle 7 day 1. The samples were taken from a phase I, first-in-human, multicenter, open-label dose-escalation trial of ivuxolimab. The trial enrolled adults with locally advanced or metastatic head and neck squamous cell, hepatocellular, melanoma or renal cell carcinoma. CD4+ and CD8+ T cells were sorted separately from peripheral blood before TCR sequencing. The paper as a whole reports these results and caveats: After ivuxolimab, CD8+ T cells had more expanded clones than CD4+ T cells on average. Low levels of normalized T-cell clonal expansion were also seen in some patients who did not respond. The antigen specificity of the peripheral T cells that underwent clonal expansion was not determined. In the 0.1-3.0 mg/kg groups, partial responders had among the lowest normalized peripheral clonal expansion, particularly in CD8+ T cells. At doses of 0.1 to 3.0 mg/kg, clonal expansion of both CD4+ and CD8+ T cells in blood was seen between baseline and week 6.

As encoded in the germline V gene, CDR1 is MGHRA while CDR2 is YSYEKL. Deletion took 3 bases off V and 3 bases off J, with a span of 17 bases between the germline ends. The CDR3 has 16 amino acids, counting the end cysteine and phenylalanine. Of all the DNA, just the CDR3 is kept, 48 bases in frame from base 1. This TCR derives from an adult with an advanced solid tumor such as melanoma, head and neck, liver or kidney cancer. The rearranged chain carries TRBV4-1 and TRBJ1-2; the D gene is not confidently resolved. The sequencing here drew on CD4+ or CD8+ T cells sorted from blood, taken in a trial of the OX40 agonist ivuxolimab. The CDR3 reads as follows: CASSHQIAAEHYGYTF. The nucleotide sequence reads as follows: TGCGCCAGCAGCCACCAAATAGCCGCAGAACACTATGGCTACACCTTC.